What follows is one T cell receptor beta chain and its context. Its antigen is unknown. Libraries were prepared by immunoSEQ multiplex PCR; TCRdb keeps only in-frame clonotypes and omits some of them. This table has about 40,000 clones, almost 70% appearing once. The data were taken from a study of PD-1 blockade in classical Hodgkin lymphoma. Study context: On a schedule of every 2 weeks, patients received nivolumab 3 mg/kg intravenously. Findings and caveats of the study: By C4D1, diversity of CD4+ TCRs had risen significantly, whereas that of CD8+ TCRs had not.

Every one of the patients relapsed after autologous stem cell transplantation (brentuximab vedotin exposure was variable). Trimming stripped 1 base from V and 5 bases from J, with 15 bases between. This CDR3 comprises 15 residues. Germline V gene lookup returns CDR1 SGHTA and CDR2 FQGNSA. The J gene is TRBJ2-7, the V gene TRBV7-2, with D perhaps TRBD1 (5 bases). The receptor comes from a human donor with classical Hodgkin lymphoma. Sequenced here: peripheral blood mononuclear cells (PBMCs), sampled before the second cycle of nivolumab. In DNA, the CDR3 is TGTGCCAGCAGCTTAGAAGGCAGGGTAGGGGACGAGCAGTACTTC. This sequence encodes CASSLEGRVGDEQYF.